This TCR beta chain is drawn from a study of cytomegalovirus exposure and HLA in healthy donors. Study-wide results and limits: Using a false discovery rate of 0.05, a later analysis showed that approximately 17,000 TCR beta sequences were associated with HLA alleles. Most TCR sequences proved rare, with some public TCRs found in many donors.

Turning to this clone: The antigen is undetermined.

The CDR3 runs to 14 residues. V lost 4 bases and J lost 4; bases outside the gene matches: 7. CDR1 is GTSNPN and CDR2 is SVGIG in the germline V gene (reference sequence). The PCR made use of 60 Vbeta and 13 Jbeta primers. TCRdb's copy holds only in-frame clones and misses some; the assay was immunoSEQ multiplex PCR. The table shows about 250,000 clones, with 80% to 95% occurring only once. This TCR came from a girl aged 2-10 years in good health and CMV-seronegative. The sample consisted of PBMCs. The genes are TRBV30 and TRBJ2-3, with 8 positions matching TRBD1. CDR3 sequence reads: CAWTYRGNADTQYF. CDR3 coding DNA: TGTGCCTGGACATACAGGGGGAACGCAGATACGCAGTATTTT.